This record looks at one T cell receptor beta chain sequence and its context. Profiled with immunoSEQ multiplex PCR; TCRdb holds only in-frame clones, not every one. Seen here are 100,000 to 150,000 clones, about nine tenths observed once, and the top ten hold more than 1.5%. This sample stems from a study of cytomegalovirus exposure and HLA in healthy donors. Germline loops: CDR1 SNHLY, CDR2 FYNNEI. V lost 6 bases, J lost 0 bases, and 15 bases lay in between. The CDR3 runs to 16 residues. The clonotype was recovered from a woman aged 18-29 years in good health and CMV-seronegative. The gene calls are TRBV2 and TRBJ2-1; D perhaps matches TRBD1 (6 bases). Sequences were obtained from PBMCs. The CDR3 DNA reads TGTGCCAGCAGAGGACTGGGACAAAGCTCCTACAATGAGCAGTTCTTC. Protein: CASRGLGQSSYNEQFF.